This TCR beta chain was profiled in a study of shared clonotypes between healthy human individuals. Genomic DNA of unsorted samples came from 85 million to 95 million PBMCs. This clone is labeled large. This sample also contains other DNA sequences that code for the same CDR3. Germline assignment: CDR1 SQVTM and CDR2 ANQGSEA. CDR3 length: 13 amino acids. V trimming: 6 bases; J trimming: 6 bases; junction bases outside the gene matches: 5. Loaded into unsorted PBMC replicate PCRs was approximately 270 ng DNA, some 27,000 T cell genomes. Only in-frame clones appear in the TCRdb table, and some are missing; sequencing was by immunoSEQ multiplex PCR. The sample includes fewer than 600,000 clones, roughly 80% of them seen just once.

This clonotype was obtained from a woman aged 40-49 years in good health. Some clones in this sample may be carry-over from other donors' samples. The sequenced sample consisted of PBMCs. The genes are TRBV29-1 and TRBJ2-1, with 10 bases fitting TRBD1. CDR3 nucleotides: TGCAGCGTCGGGACAGGGGTGGTCAATGAGCAGTTCTTC. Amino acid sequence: CSVGTGVVNEQFF.